These 22 T cell receptor beta chains originate from one sample sequenced in a study of T cell responses to AZD1222 COVID-19 vaccine. Here immunoSEQ multiplex PCR was the method, and the copy in TCRdb shows in-frame clones only, minus some. The sample records about 120,000 clones, about 91% being singletons. This specimen was peripheral blood, taken on day 0 of AZD1222 vaccination. Source of these receptors: an adult in good health.

Written as DNA, the CDR3 is TGTGCCACGGGGTTGAACACTGAAGCTTTCTTT. Protein: CATGLNTEAFF. The chain is built from TRBV10-3 and TRBJ1-1; D ambiguous. Trimming shortened V by 10 bases and J by 0 bases, and 6 bases separated the two germline ends. CDR3 size: 11 residues. CDR1 ENHRY and CDR2 SYGVKD come from the germline V gene.

V is TRBV30 and J is TRBJ1-5; the D is unclear. Germline V gives CDR1 GTSNPN, CDR2 SVGIG (reference sequence). This CDR3 has 15 amino acids. Trimming took 4 bases from V and 0 from J, leaving 13 bases between them. DNA for the CDR3: TGTGCCTGGACCCCCGGGGAGTTTAGCAATCAGCCCCAGCATTTT. Its protein product is CAWTPGEFSNQPQHF.

A word on this clone: The sample holds other DNA sequences that translate to the same CDR3. This rearrangement joins TRBV5-1 to TRBJ2-5, with 8 nucleotides matching TRBD2. J lost 4 bases, V lost 0 bases, and 5 bases had no gene match. This CDR3 has 15 residues. The V gene's germline CDR1 is SGHRS and CDR2 YFSETQ. This CDR3 is CASSLGLAGGETQYF. CDR3 bases: TGCGCCAGCAGCTTGGGGCTAGCGGGCGGAGAGACCCAGTACTTC.

V gene TRBV7-2 combines with J gene TRBJ1-5, with a tentative D call TRBD1 (6 bases). The V and J ends lost 3 bases and 2 bases respectively, with 11 bases between them. Germline lookup yields CDR1 SGHTA and CDR2 FQGNSA. The CDR3 covers 15 residues. In DNA form, the CDR3 reads TGTGCCAGCAGCTTGAAGGGGGGGGGCAATCAGCCCCAGCATTTT. Translated, it gives CASSLKGGGNQPQHF.

J is TRBJ1-5 and V is TRBV5-6; D is uncertain. Trimming took off 4 bases at V and 4 bases at J, with 9 bases between the two ends. Germline V CDR1 and CDR2: SGHDT, YYEEEE. This CDR3 contains 13 residues. The CDR3 DNA is TGTGCCAGCAGCGGGTCGCTTAATCAGCCCCAGCATTTT. It specifies CASSGSLNQPQHF. Full variable domain (remainder filled in from reference TRBV5-6 and TRBJ1-5): DAGVTQSPTHLIKTRGQQVTLRCSPKSGHDTVSWYQQALGQGPQFIFQYYEEEERQRGNFPDRFSGHQFPNYSSELNVNALLLGDSALYLCASSGSLNQPQHFGDGTRLSIL.

V gene TRBV11-2 combines with J gene TRBJ2-1, with unresolved D. Deletions cut 6 bases from V and 5 bases from J, with 8 bases between. The CDR3 contains 12 residues. The germline gives CDR1 SGHAT, CDR2 FQNNGV. The DNA of the CDR3 is TGTGCCAGCAGTCCGGTGAACAATGAGCAGTTCTTC. Residues: CASSPVNNEQFF.

This clone has a single count. The chain employs TRBV12-3 or TRBV12-4 and TRBJ1-3; D is undetermined. Deletions cut 2 bases from V and 6 bases from J, with 2 bases between. The CDR3 runs to 11 residues. In nucleotides, the CDR3 is TGTGCCAGCAGTTTACCAAACACCATATATTTT. This encodes CASSLPNTIYF.

The V and J genes are TRBV27 and TRBJ1-4; D call uncertain. This CDR3 spans 13 amino acids. Per germline, CDR1 MNHEY and CDR2 SMNVEV (reference sequence). Trimming stripped 6 bases from V and 7 bases from J, with 12 bases between. In DNA form, the CDR3 reads TGTGCCAGCAGCCGGGCCATGGGTGAAAAACTGTTTTTT. This encodes CASSRAMGEKLFF.

This rearrangement joins TRBV5-4 to TRBJ2-7; TRBD2 aligns across 9 bases. Germline V gives CDR1 SGHNT, CDR2 YYREEE (reference sequence). The CDR3 totals 15 residues. The V and J ends lost 4 bases and 6 bases, in that order; junction bases with no gene match: 11. CDR3 coding DNA: TGTGCCAGCAGCGTTAGTAGCGGGGGTTTGGGCGAGCAGTACTTC. Amino acid sequence: CASSVSSGGLGEQYF.

The rearrangement links TRBV6-5 to TRBJ1-2; D not resolved. The ends were cut back, 0 bases at V and 7 bases at J, with 9 bases in the middle. CDR1 and CDR2 (germline): MNHEY, SVGAGI. This CDR3 spans 13 amino acids. The CDR3 nucleotides read TGTGCCAGCAGTTACTCGAGAGGTTTTGGCTACACCTTC. Protein: CASSYSRGFGYTF.

This chain uses TRBV7-2 with TRBJ1-6, with 7 bases identical to TRBD1. The J segment lost 9 bases and the V segment lost 1 base, leaving 6 bases of the junction unmatched. This CDR3 region has 15 residues. In germline, CDR1 is SGHTA, CDR2 FQGNSA. The CDR3 sequence is CASSLGAAGGSPLHF. The DNA of the CDR3 is TGTGCCAGCAGCTTAGGTGCGGCAGGGGGTTCACCCCTCCACTTT.

The rearrangement uses TRBV7-2 and TRBJ2-7, with TRBD2 as a possible D gene (6 bases). The germline CDR1 and CDR2 sequences are SGHTA and FQGNSA. The CDR3 length is 14 residues. The CDR3 DNA follows: TGTGCCAGCAGCCTGGAGGGCCCATCCTCCGAGCAGTACGTC. This encodes CASSLEGPSSEQYV.

This clone has just a few counts. The rearrangement links TRBV12-3 or TRBV12-4 to TRBJ1-2; D might be TRBD1 (6 bases). The CDR3 loop spans 12 amino acids. Trimming took off 5 bases at V and 8 bases at J, with 12 bases between the two ends. The DNA of the CDR3 is TGTGCCAGCAGTCCCGGACAGCGAGGCTACACCTTC. It codes for CASSPGQRGYTF.

The rearrangement joins TRBV3-1 (or the pseudogene TRBV3-2) to TRBJ2-1, with D possibly being TRBD1 (6 bases). The V end was cut by 3 bases, the J end by 9 bases, with 15 bases between. This CDR3 comprises 14 residues. Germline values: CDR1 LGHDT, CDR2 YNNKEL (reference sequence). The CDR3 nucleotides read TGTGCCAGCAGCCAGGGACACGGCGTCGGTGAGCAGTTCTTC. Translating gives CASSQGHGVGEQFF.

The chain has TRBV6-6 and TRBJ2-4; D is uncertain. Trimming took 0 bases from V and 13 from J, leaving 7 bases between them. CDR3 size: 11 residues. Looked up from germline, CDR1 is MNHNY and CDR2 is SVGAGI (reference sequence). CDR3 sequence: CASSYSEAQYF. The CDR3 DNA reads as TGTGCCAGCAGTTACTCAGAGGCCCAGTACTTC.

In DNA, the CDR3 is TGTGCCAGCAGCCTCCCGACAGGGGGAACAGATACGCAGTATTTT. Its translation: CASSLPTGGTDTQYF. The V and J genes are TRBV7-8 and TRBJ2-3; 9 bases are a match to TRBD1. Trimming at V came to 5 bases and at J to 3 bases, leaving 6 bases not matched to a gene. The CDR3 has 15 amino acids. CDR1 and CDR2 (germline): SGHVS, FQNEAQ.

This clone was found a few times. The genes are TRBV11-3 and TRBJ1-1; D may be TRBD1 (5 bases). The CDR3 is made up of 11 amino acids. CDR1 and CDR2 from the germline V gene are SGHNT and YENEEA. V lost 5 bases to trimming and J lost 7 bases, with 8 bases between them. CDR3 coding DNA: TGTGCCAGCAGCCCACAGGTTGAAGCTTTCTTT. Protein: CASSPQVEAFF.

The chain has TRBV14 and TRBJ2-1; 8 positions match TRBD2. The CDR3 contains 15 residues. V lost 4 bases and J lost 4; bases outside the gene matches: 6. Germline V gene lookup returns CDR1 SGHDN and CDR2 FVKESK. CDR3 in DNA: TGTGCCAGCAGCCGGTTCAGCGGGGGTTACAATGAGCAGTTCTTC. The encoded protein is CASSRFSGGYNEQFF.

This chain uses TRBV24-1 with TRBJ1-6; D may be TRBD1 (5 bases). V shed 4 bases and J shed 7 bases, with 10 bases lying between them. The CDR3 consists of 14 residues. The germline gives CDR1 KGHDR, CDR2 SFDVKD. CDR3 sequence reads: CATSDRGINSPLHF. DNA of the CDR3: TGTGCCACCAGTGACCGGGGCATCAATTCACCCCTCCACTTT.

This rearrangement joins TRBV7-9 to TRBJ1-2; maybe TRBD1 (5 bases). CDR1 SEHNR and CDR2 FQNEAQ come from the germline V gene (reference sequence). V was clipped by 2 bases and J by 2 bases, with 9 bases between them. The CDR3 has 14 residues. The CDR3 nucleotides are TGTGCCAGCAGCTTATACGGGGGAAACTATGGCTACACCTTC. This sequence encodes CASSLYGGNYGYTF.

This chain uses TRBV6-2 or TRBV6-3 with TRBJ1-2; D possibly corresponds to TRBD1 (6 bases). Between the trimmed V and J ends, which lost 2 bases and 4 bases, there was a span of 14 bases. The CDR3 has 15 residues. CDR1 is MNHEY and CDR2 is SVGEGT in the germline V gene. Written as DNA, the CDR3 is TGTGCCAGCAGTTACGGGGGGGGCGAAGGCTATGGCTACACCTTC. Translated, it gives CASSYGGGEGYGYTF.

The chain links TRBV9 to TRBJ1-2; no clear D. This CDR3 is built from 12 residues. The V end was cut by 0 bases, the J end by 8 bases, with 8 bases between. CDR1 is SGDLS, CDR2 YYNGEE, per germline. The CDR3 loop reads CASSVAGEGYTF. The CDR3 DNA reads TGTGCCAGCAGCGTAGCCGGTGAAGGCTACACCTTC.